This TCR beta chain was recovered during a study of OX40 agonist ivuxolimab in advanced cancers. Study at large: With ivuxolimab, an agonistic anti-OX40 (CD134) antibody, patients were treated. Study results and limitations: Both blood CD4+ and CD8+ T cells showed clonal growth by week 6 at 0.1 to 3.0 mg/kg.

Libraries were prepared by immunoSEQ multiplex PCR; TCRdb keeps only in-frame clonotypes and omits some of them. Of roughly 48,000 clones listed, roughly nine tenths are singletons. This CDR3 region has 15 residues. With 0 bases clipped from V and 2 bases from J, the junction kept 3 bases outside the gene matches. The V gene's germline CDR1 is SGHAT and CDR2 FQNNGV. In its sample, this clone was seen a few times. Its antigen remains unidentified. This sequence was found in an adult with an advanced solid tumor such as melanoma, head and neck, liver or kidney cancer. The source material was CD4+ or CD8+ T cells sorted from blood, sampled in a trial of the OX40 agonist ivuxolimab. The rearrangement uses TRBV11-2 and TRBJ2-7; 8 bases are shared with TRBD1. The CDR3 reads CASSLDDRGAYEQYF. CDR3 nucleotides: TGTGCCAGCAGCTTAGACGACAGGGGAGCCTACGAGCAGTACTTC.